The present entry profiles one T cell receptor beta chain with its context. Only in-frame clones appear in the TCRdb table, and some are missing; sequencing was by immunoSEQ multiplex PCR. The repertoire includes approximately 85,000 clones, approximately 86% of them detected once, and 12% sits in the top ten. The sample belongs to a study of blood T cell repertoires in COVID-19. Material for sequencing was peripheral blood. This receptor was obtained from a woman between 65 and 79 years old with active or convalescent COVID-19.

The CDR3 DNA sequence: TGCGCCAGCAGGAGCGGCGGAGGGGAGGGCAATGAGCAGTTCTTC. It is translated as CASRSGGGEGNEQFF. V and J are TRBV5-1 and TRBJ2-1, with 7 bases aligning to TRBD2. Germline loops: CDR1 SGHRS, CDR2 YFSETQ. The CDR3 is 15 residues long. V was pared by 5 bases and J by 6 bases, with 11 bases of the junction left unmatched.